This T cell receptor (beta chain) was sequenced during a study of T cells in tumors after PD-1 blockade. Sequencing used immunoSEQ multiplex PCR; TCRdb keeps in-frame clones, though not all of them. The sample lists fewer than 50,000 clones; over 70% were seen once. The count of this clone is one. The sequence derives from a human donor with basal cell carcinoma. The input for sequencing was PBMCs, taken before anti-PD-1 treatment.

CDR3 nucleotide sequence: TGTGCCTGGAGTGGCGGGGGGAGCTCCTACGAGCAGTACTTC. Its translation is CAWSGGGSSYEQYF. The V call is TRBV30, the J call TRBJ2-7; 8 bases line up with TRBD2. The V gene end was trimmed by 1 base and the J gene end by 0 bases; junction bases not matched to a gene: 2. The CDR3 has 14 residues. Germline lookup yields CDR1 GTSNPN and CDR2 SVGIG (reference sequence). Combining the CDR3 with reference TRBV30 and TRBJ2-7 gives the whole variable domain SQTIHQWPATLVQPVGSPLSLECTVEGTSNPNLYWYRQAAGRGLQLLFYSVGIGQISSEVPQNLSASRPQDRQFILSSKKLLLSDSGFYLCAWSGGGSSYEQYFGPGTRLTVT.